This T cell receptor beta chain was obtained from a study of cytomegalovirus exposure and HLA in healthy donors. Study information: Of roughly 400 genotyped donors, 81% grouped in the Caucasian-associated ancestry cluster. General observations from the study: An analysis that was carried out later associated approximately 15,000 TCR beta sequences with HLA alleles at 0.05 false discovery rate. Donor immune exposure was known only as CMV serostatus. Later on, analysis showed that most CMV-associated TCR beta chains appeared to be HLA-restricted.

CDR1 and CDR2 from the germline V gene are KGHSH and LQKENI. The CDR3 covers 14 residues. Primers included in the PCR were 60 Vbeta and 13 Jbeta primers. Produced via immunoSEQ multiplex PCR; TCRdb's table is partial and in-frame only. This sample carries 200,000 to 250,000 clones, over 75% of them seen once, and the ten largest clones take 1% to 1.5%. As to this clone: Antigen: not known.

This TCR was recovered from a human donor in good health. Material for sequencing was PBMCs. The chain couples TRBV18 to TRBJ2-5; a possible D gene is TRBD2 (6 bases). The end of the DNA aligns better with TRBJ2-7, so the J call may be wrong. This CDR3 reads CASSPYGAGYEQYF. The CDR3 DNA is TGTGCCAGCTCACCATACGGGGCGGGGTACGAGCAGTACTTC.